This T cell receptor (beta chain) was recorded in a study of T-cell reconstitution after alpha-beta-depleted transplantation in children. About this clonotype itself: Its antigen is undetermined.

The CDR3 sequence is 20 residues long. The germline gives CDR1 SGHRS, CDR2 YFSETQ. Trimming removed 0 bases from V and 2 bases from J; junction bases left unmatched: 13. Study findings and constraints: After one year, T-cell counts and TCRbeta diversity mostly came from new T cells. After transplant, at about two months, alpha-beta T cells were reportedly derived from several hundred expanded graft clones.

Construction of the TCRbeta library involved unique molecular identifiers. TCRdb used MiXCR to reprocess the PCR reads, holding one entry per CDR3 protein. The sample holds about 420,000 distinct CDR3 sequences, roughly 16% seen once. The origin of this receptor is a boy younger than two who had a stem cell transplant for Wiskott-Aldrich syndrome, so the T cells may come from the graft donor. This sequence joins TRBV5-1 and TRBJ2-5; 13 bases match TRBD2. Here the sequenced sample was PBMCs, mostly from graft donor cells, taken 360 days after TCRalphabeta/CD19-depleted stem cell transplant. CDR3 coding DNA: TGCGCCAGCAGCTTGGATGCCCCGGGATGGGGACTAGCGGGGCAAGAGACCCAGTACTTC. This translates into CASSLDAPGWGLAGQETQYF.